This T cell receptor (beta chain) derives from a study of response to subunit inactivated influenza vaccine. General study results and limits: Few additional T cells are recruited per seasonal influenza vaccination, authors suggested.

Trimming took off 5 bases at V and 7 bases at J, with 15 bases between the two ends. Germline CDR1 and CDR2: SGHTA and FQGTGA. The CDR3 is 14 amino acids. Comment on this clonotype: The target antigen is unknown.

MiXCR was run by TCRdb on the RT-PCR reads, yielding one entry per CDR3 protein. This table has a few hundred thousand distinct CDR3 sequences, around 15% appearing once. The specimen was PBMCs from blood, collected about 12 days after vaccination. V usage is TRBV7-3 and J usage is TRBJ2-1, with TRBD2 as a possible D gene (6 bases). This clonotype originated in a man in his fifties or sixties who received an inactivated influenza vaccine. CDR3 sequence reads: CASSPHGGINEQFF. CDR3 DNA: TGTGCCAGCAGCCCGCATGGCGGGATAAATGAGCAGTTCTTC.